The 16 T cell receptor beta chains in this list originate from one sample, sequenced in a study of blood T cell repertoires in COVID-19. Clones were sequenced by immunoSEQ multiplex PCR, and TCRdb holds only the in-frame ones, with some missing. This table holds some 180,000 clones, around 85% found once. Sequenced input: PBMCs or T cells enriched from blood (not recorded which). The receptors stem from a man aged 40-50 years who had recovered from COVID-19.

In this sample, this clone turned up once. This CDR3 reads CASTTSGYYNEQFF. As DNA, the CDR3 is TGTGCCAGCACGACTAGCGGGTACTACAATGAGCAGTTCTTC. The chain links TRBV6-5 to TRBJ2-1; 10 nucleotides line up with TRBD2. V shed 7 bases, J shed 3 bases, and the junction held 3 bases outside the gene matches. The length of the CDR3 is 14 residues. CDR1 and CDR2 (germline): MNHEY, SVGAGI.

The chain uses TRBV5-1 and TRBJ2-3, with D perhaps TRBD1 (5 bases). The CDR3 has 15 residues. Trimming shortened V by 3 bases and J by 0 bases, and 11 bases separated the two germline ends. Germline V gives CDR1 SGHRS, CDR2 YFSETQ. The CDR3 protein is CASSSGQASTDTQYF. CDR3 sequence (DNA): TGCGCCAGCAGCTCTGGACAAGCTAGCACAGATACGCAGTATTTT. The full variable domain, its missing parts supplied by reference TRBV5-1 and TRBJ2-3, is KAGVTQTPRYLIKTRGQQVTLSCSPISGHRSVSWYQQTPGQGLQFLFEYFSETQRNKGNFPGRFSGRQFSNSRSEMNVSTLELGDSALYLCASSSGQASTDTQYFGPGTRLTVL.

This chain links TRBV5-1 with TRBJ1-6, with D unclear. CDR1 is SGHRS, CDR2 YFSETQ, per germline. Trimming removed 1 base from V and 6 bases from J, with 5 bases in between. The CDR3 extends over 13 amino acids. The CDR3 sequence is CASSLTVNSPLHF. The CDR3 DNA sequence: TGCGCCAGCAGCTTGACAGTTAATTCACCCCTCCACTTT.

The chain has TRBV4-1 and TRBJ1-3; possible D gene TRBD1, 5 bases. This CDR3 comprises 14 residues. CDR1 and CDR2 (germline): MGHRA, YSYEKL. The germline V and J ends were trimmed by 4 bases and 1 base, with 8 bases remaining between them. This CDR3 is CASSPGTSGNTIYF. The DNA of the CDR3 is TGCGCCAGCAGCCCTGGGACTTCTGGAAACACCATATATTTT.

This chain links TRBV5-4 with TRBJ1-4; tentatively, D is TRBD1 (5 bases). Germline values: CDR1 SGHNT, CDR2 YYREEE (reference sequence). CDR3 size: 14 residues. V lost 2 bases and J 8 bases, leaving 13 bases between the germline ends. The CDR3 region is CASSFLQEGEKLFF. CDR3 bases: TGTGCCAGCAGCTTTCTACAGGAAGGGGAAAAACTGTTTTTT.

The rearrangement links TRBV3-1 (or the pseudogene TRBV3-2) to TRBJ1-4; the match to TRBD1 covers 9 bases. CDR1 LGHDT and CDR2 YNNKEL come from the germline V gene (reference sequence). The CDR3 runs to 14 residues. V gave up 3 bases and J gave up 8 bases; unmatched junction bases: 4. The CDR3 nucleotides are TGTGCCAGCAGCCAGGGGACAGGGTCGGAAAAACTGTTTTTT. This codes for CASSQGTGSEKLFF.

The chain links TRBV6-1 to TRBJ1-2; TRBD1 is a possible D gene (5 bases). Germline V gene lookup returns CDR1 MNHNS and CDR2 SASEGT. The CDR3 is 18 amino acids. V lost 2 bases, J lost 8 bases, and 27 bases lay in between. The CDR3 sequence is CASSERGSGVTSFRGYTF. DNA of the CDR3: TGTGCCAGCAGTGAAAGAGGGTCGGGGGTCACCTCGTTTCGGGGCTACACCTTC.

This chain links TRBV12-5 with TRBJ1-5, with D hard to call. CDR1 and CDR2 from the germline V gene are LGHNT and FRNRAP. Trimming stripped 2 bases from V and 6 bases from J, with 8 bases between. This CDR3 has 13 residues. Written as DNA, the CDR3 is TGTGCTAGTGGTTTGCCACCAGGTCAGCCCCAGCATTTT. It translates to CASGLPPGQPQHF.

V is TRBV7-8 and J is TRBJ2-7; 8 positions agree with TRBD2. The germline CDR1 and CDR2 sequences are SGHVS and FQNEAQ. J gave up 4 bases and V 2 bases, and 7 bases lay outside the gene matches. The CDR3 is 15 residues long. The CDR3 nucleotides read TGTGCCAGCAGCTTATGGGGGACTAGACCGTACGAGCAGTACTTC. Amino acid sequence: CASSLWGTRPYEQYF.

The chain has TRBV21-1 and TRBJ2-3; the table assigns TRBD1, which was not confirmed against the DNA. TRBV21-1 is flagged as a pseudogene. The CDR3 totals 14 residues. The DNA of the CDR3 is TGTGCCAGCAGCACCCCTTTGCAGGGGGATACGCAGTATTTT. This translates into CASSTPLQGDTQYF.

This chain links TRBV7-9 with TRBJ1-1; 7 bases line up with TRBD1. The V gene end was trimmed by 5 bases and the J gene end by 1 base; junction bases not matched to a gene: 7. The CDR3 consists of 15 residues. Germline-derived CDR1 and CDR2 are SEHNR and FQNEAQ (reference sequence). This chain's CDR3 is CASSPPGTENTEAFF. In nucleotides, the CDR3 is TGTGCCAGCAGCCCGCCCGGGACAGAGAACACTGAAGCTTTCTTT.

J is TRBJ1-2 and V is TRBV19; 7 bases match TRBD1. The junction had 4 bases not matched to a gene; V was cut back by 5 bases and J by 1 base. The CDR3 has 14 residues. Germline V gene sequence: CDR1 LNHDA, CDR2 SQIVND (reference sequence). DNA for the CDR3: TGTGCCAGTAGTGTCGGGACAGATAACTATGGCTACACCTTC. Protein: CASSVGTDNYGYTF.

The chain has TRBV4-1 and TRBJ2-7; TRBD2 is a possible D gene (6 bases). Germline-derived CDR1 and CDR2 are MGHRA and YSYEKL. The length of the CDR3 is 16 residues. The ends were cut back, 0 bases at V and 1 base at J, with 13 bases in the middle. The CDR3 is CASSQEETRGSYEQYF. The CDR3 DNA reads TGCGCCAGCAGCCAAGAAGAAACGCGGGGATCCTACGAGCAGTACTTC.

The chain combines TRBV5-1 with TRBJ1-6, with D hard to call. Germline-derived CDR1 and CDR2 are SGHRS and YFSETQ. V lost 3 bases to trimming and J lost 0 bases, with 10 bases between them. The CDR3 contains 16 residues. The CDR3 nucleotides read TGCGCCAGCAGCTCCAGTGTAATCTCCTATAATTCACCCCTCCACTTT. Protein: CASSSSVISYNSPLHF.

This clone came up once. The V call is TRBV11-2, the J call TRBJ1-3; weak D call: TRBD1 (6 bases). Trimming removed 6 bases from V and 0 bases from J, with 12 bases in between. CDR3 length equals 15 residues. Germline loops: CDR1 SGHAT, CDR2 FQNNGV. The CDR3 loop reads CASSSTGSSGNTIYF. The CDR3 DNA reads TGTGCCAGCAGTTCTACAGGGTCCTCTGGAAACACCATATATTTT.

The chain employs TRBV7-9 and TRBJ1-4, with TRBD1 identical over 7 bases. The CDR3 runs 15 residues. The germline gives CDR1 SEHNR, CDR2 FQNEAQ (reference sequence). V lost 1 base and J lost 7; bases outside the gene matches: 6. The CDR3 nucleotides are TGTGCCAGCAGCTTAGGCCGGGACAGCGGTGAAAAACTGTTTTTT. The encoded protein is CASSLGRDSGEKLFF. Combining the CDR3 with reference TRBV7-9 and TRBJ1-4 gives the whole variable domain DTGVSQNPRHKITKRGQNVTFRCDPISEHNRLYWYRQTLGQGPEFLTYFQNEAQLEKSRLLSDRFSAERPKGSFSTLEIQRTEQGDSAMYLCASSLGRDSGEKLFFGSGTQLSVL.